The present T cell receptor beta chain was sequenced within a study of T cells after yellow fever vaccination. Background on the study: It was SMART-Seq v4 Ultra Low Input that prepared the fractions with low cell numbers.

TCR cDNA, made by 5'RACE template switching, carried an added universal primer site and UMIs. TCRdb recomputed calls from the 5' RACE reads with MiXCR, one row per CDR3 protein. The sample shows some 340,000 distinct CDR3 sequences, around a tenth of them seen only once. Study-wide points: FACS-sorted repertoires might harbor abundant contaminating clonotypes from the bulk population. Booster samples showed a return of most primary-vaccination clones (about 96% CD4, 70% to 90% CD8).

In the case of this clonotype: Its antigen is not known.

Trimming cost V 3 bases and J 2 bases, with 14 bases left between them. The CDR3 is made up of 15 amino acids. Looked up from germline, CDR1 is SGHRS and CDR2 is YFSETQ. Material: CD4+ T cells sorted from PBMCs, obtained 45 days after the yellow fever booster vaccination. V usage is TRBV5-1 and J usage is TRBJ2-5; D possibly uses TRBD1 or TRBD2 (5 bases each). The sequence was obtained from a young man who received the YFV17D yellow fever vaccine. DNA for the CDR3: TGCGCCAGCAGCTCGGGGACGGTCCTACAAGAGACCCAGTACTTC. As protein: CASSSGTVLQETQYF.